A single sample is the source of the 21 T cell receptor beta chains below, sequenced in a study of T cells after yellow fever vaccination. TCRdb recomputed calls from the 5' RACE reads with MiXCR, one row per CDR3 protein. The sample lists about 300,000 distinct CDR3 sequences; roughly 9% were seen once. Sequenced material: CD4+ T cells sorted from PBMCs, taken 5 days after the yellow fever booster vaccination. Source of these receptors: a man younger than 35 who received the YFV17D yellow fever vaccine.

The rearrangement joins TRBV3-1 to TRBJ2-5, with TRBD2 matching over 10 bases. The V and J ends lost 1 base and 6 bases, in that order; junction bases with no gene match: 8. The germline V gene encodes CDR1 LGHDT and CDR2 YNNKEL (reference sequence). This CDR3 has 16 residues. The CDR3 protein is CASSQGSGGFMKTQYF. The CDR3 DNA is TGTGCCAGCAGCCAAGGTAGCGGGGGGTTCATGAAGACCCAGTACTTC.

There are a few counts of this clonotype. The chain uses TRBV7-9 and TRBJ2-5, with D perhaps TRBD1 (6 bases). The CDR3 extends over 15 amino acids. From germline, CDR1 is SEHNR and CDR2 FQNEAQ (reference sequence). Trimming cost V 5 bases and J 5 bases, with 18 bases left between them. CDR3 sequence reads: CASSGVGGNWETQYF. The CDR3 DNA is TGTGCCAGCAGCGGTGTAGGGGGAAACTGGGAGACCCAGTACTTC.

The chain joins TRBV3-1 to TRBJ2-1; 11 bases are a match to TRBD2. The germline CDR1 and CDR2 sequences are LGHDT and YNNKEL (reference sequence). V shed 7 bases and J 9 bases; nucleotides not matched to a gene: 14. The CDR3 has 16 amino acids. DNA for the CDR3: TGTGCCAGCACCGCGTTTTTACTAGCGGGGGAAGGTGAGCAGTTCTTC. Protein product: CASTAFLLAGEGEQFF.

The V call is TRBV24-1, the J call TRBJ1-5; D remains ambiguous. Germline assignment: CDR1 KGHDR and CDR2 SFDVKD. The CDR3 runs 17 residues. V was clipped by 8 bases and J by 0 bases, with 19 bases between them. CDR3 DNA sequence: TGTGCCACCACAGCGCCGACCGGAGAGTATAGCAATCAGCCCCAGCATTTT. The encoded protein is CATTAPTGEYSNQPQHF.

The gene calls are TRBV5-1 and TRBJ1-1; D is ambiguous. In germline, CDR1 is SGHRS, CDR2 YFSETQ. The germline V and J ends were trimmed by 0 bases and 4 bases, with 10 bases remaining between them. This CDR3 has 14 residues. The CDR3 is CASSLEFTGTEAFF. CDR3 nucleotide sequence: TGCGCCAGCAGCTTGGAATTTACGGGCACTGAAGCTTTCTTT.

The chain is built from TRBV6-5 and TRBJ2-7; the D is unclear. Germline loops: CDR1 MNHEY, CDR2 SVGAGI. V gave up 0 bases and J gave up 3 bases, with 12 bases separating them. The CDR3 spans 15 residues. CDR3 in DNA: TGTGCCAGCAGTTACTCGATGTTGTCGGGCTACGAGCAGTACTTC. It yields the protein CASSYSMLSGYEQYF.

This clonotype was counted only a few times. V and J are TRBV12-3 or TRBV12-4 and TRBJ1-1; D is ambiguous. This CDR3 is built from 13 residues. Trimming pared 3 bases from V and 1 base from J, leaving 6 bases between. The CDR3 coding sequence is TGTGCCAGCAGTTTCTCGGGGAACACTGAAGCTTTCTTT. Translated: CASSFSGNTEAFF.

This clonotype came up many times. V is TRBV4-1 and J is TRBJ2-7; TRBD1 might be the D (5 bases). V was shortened by 0 bases and J by 0 bases, with 6 bases between the two germline ends. The CDR3 runs 14 residues. Germline CDR1 reads MGHRA; CDR2 reads YSYEKL. In DNA form, the CDR3 reads TGCGCCAGCAGCCAAGACAGGGTCTCCTACGAGCAGTACTTC. Translation: CASSQDRVSYEQYF.

This clonotype appeared a few times. V usage is TRBV4-1 and J usage is TRBJ1-2; tentative D call: TRBD1 (6 bases). V was trimmed by 3 bases and J by 8 bases, leaving 16 bases between them. CDR1 and CDR2 (germline): MGHRA, YSYEKL. This CDR3 has 14 amino acids. CDR3 protein: CASSQADGGGGYTF. The CDR3 DNA follows: TGCGCCAGCAGCCAGGCGGATGGGGGCGGGGGCTACACCTTC.

This clonotype was observed a handful of times. In nucleotides, the CDR3 is TGTGCCAGCAGGTCTCGCCGGGGGGCGTATGGCTACACCTTC. Translating gives CASRSRRGAYGYTF. The J gene is TRBJ1-2, the V gene TRBV7-3; tentative D call: TRBD1 (6 bases). The germline V gene has CDR1 SGHTA and CDR2 FQGTGA. V lost 6 bases to trimming and J lost 5 bases, with 16 bases between them. CDR3 length: 14 amino acids.

The V call is TRBV10-3, the J call TRBJ2-5, with 11 bases that match TRBD1. The CDR3 covers 15 residues. V shed 4 bases, J shed 6 bases, and the junction held 7 bases outside the gene matches. Germline V gives CDR1 ENHRY, CDR2 SYGVKD. CDR3 sequence (DNA): TGTGCCATCAGTGGGGGGGACAGGGGGAAGCAGACCCAGTACTTC. Amino acids: CAISGGDRGKQTQYF.

A few counts support this clonotype. CDR3: CASSFAGRAVGANVLTF. The CDR3 DNA reads as TGCGCCAGCAGCTTCGCGGGGAGGGCGGTGGGGGCCAACGTCCTGACTTTC. The V call is TRBV4-1, the J call TRBJ2-6, with TRBD2 matching 7 bases. Germline-derived CDR1 and CDR2 are MGHRA and YSYEKL. Trimming removed 5 bases from V and 4 bases from J; junction bases left unmatched: 11. The CDR3 extends over 17 amino acids.

The chain links TRBV4-1 to TRBJ2-2, with TRBD1 identical over 7 bases. Trimming cost V 5 bases and J 6 bases; bases outside gene matches: 9. CDR3 length: 15 residues. Germline CDR1 reads MGHRA; CDR2 reads YSYEKL. DNA for the CDR3: TGCGCCAGCAGCTCCAGACAGGGAATGGCCGGGGAGCTGTTTTTT. Protein product: CASSSRQGMAGELFF.

The CDR3 here is CASSMEGSLNYGYTF. CDR3 in DNA: TGTGCCAGTAGTATGGAGGGGTCCCTTAACTATGGCTACACCTTC. The chain joins TRBV19 to TRBJ1-2; possible D gene TRBD1, 5 bases. With 3 bases removed from V and 1 base from J, the gap between germline ends came to 12 bases. This CDR3 has 15 residues. Germline loops: CDR1 LNHDA, CDR2 SQIVND (reference sequence). The full variable domain, rest sourced from reference TRBV19 and TRBJ1-2, is DGGITQSPKYLFRKEGQNVTLSCEQNLNHDAMYWYRQDPGQGLRLIYYSQIVNDFQKGDIAEGYSVSREKKESFPLTVTSAQKNPTAFYLCASSMEGSLNYGYTFGSGTRLTVV.

This clonotype showed up just a few times. This chain uses TRBV7-2 with TRBJ1-2; no clear D. This CDR3 has 11 residues. Trimming removed 3 bases from V and 9 bases from J, with 8 bases in between. The germline V gene has CDR1 SGHTA and CDR2 FQGNSA. In DNA form, the CDR3 reads TGTGCCAGCAGCTTTTTCGGGAGCTACACCTTC. This sequence encodes CASSFFGSYTF. Using reference TRBV7-2 and TRBJ1-2 for the parts outside the CDR3, the full variable domain is GAGVSQSPSNKVTEKGKDVELRCDPISGHTALYWYRQSLGQGLEFLIYFQGNSAPDKSGLPSDRFSAERTGGSVSTLTIQRTQQEDSAVYLCASSFFGSYTFGSGTRLTVV.

This clonotype was seen ten or more times. The chain links TRBV12-3 or TRBV12-4 to TRBJ1-6; TRBD1 might be the D (5 bases). V was cut by 5 bases and J by 9 bases, with 17 bases left in between. The CDR3 runs to 15 residues. As DNA, the CDR3 is TGTGCCAGCAGTGCCGGGACGGGTAATAGTTCACCCCTCCACTTT. Translated, it gives CASSAGTGNSSPLHF.

This clonotype was observed once. The V and J genes are TRBV24-1 and TRBJ2-5; D is uncertain. V lost 4 bases and J 5 bases, leaving 16 bases between the germline ends. Germline assignment: CDR1 KGHDR and CDR2 SFDVKD. The CDR3 runs to 15 residues. The CDR3 here is CATSDSGPFGETQYF. The CDR3 nucleotides read TGTGCCACCAGTGACTCCGGCCCCTTCGGGGAGACCCAGTACTTC.

This clonotype turned up a few times. The V gene is TRBV20-1, the J gene TRBJ1-1; D is ambiguous. The germline gives CDR1 DFQATT, CDR2 SNEGSKA (reference sequence). Trimming stripped 7 bases from V and 1 base from J, with 10 bases between. CDR3 size: 12 residues. This CDR3 is CSVRRGNTEAFF. In DNA, the CDR3 is TGCAGTGTCCGGCGGGGGAACACTGAAGCTTTCTTT.

The chain carries TRBV5-5 and TRBJ1-2; D call uncertain. Looked up from germline, CDR1 is SGHKS and CDR2 is YYEKEE (reference sequence). V was shortened by 2 bases and J by 4 bases, with 18 bases between the two germline ends. This CDR3 spans 16 amino acids. The DNA of the CDR3 is TGTGCCAGCAGCTTTGGACTAGCCCGCCTCTTCTATGGCTACACCTTC. It specifies CASSFGLARLFYGYTF.

This clonotype has more than one count but fewer than ten. This chain links TRBV4-2 with TRBJ2-3; 8 nucleotides line up with TRBD2. The junction had 10 bases not matched to a gene; V was cut back by 7 bases and J by 4 bases. Germline CDR1 reads LGHNA; CDR2 reads YNFKEQ. The length of the CDR3 is 15 residues. The CDR3 region is CASTPSSGASDTQYF. Here the CDR3 DNA reads TGTGCCAGCACCCCGAGTAGCGGGGCCTCAGATACGCAGTATTTT.

This clonotype came up a few times. The chain carries TRBV20-1 and TRBJ2-2; TRBD1 agrees at 7 bases. CDR1 is DFQATT and CDR2 is SNEGSKA in the germline V gene (reference sequence). Trimming took 0 bases from V and 4 from J; bases not matched to a gene: 2. CDR3 size: 14 residues. The CDR3 here is CSAREEGATGELFF. In DNA form, the CDR3 reads TGCAGTGCTAGAGAAGAGGGGGCCACCGGGGAGCTGTTTTTT.